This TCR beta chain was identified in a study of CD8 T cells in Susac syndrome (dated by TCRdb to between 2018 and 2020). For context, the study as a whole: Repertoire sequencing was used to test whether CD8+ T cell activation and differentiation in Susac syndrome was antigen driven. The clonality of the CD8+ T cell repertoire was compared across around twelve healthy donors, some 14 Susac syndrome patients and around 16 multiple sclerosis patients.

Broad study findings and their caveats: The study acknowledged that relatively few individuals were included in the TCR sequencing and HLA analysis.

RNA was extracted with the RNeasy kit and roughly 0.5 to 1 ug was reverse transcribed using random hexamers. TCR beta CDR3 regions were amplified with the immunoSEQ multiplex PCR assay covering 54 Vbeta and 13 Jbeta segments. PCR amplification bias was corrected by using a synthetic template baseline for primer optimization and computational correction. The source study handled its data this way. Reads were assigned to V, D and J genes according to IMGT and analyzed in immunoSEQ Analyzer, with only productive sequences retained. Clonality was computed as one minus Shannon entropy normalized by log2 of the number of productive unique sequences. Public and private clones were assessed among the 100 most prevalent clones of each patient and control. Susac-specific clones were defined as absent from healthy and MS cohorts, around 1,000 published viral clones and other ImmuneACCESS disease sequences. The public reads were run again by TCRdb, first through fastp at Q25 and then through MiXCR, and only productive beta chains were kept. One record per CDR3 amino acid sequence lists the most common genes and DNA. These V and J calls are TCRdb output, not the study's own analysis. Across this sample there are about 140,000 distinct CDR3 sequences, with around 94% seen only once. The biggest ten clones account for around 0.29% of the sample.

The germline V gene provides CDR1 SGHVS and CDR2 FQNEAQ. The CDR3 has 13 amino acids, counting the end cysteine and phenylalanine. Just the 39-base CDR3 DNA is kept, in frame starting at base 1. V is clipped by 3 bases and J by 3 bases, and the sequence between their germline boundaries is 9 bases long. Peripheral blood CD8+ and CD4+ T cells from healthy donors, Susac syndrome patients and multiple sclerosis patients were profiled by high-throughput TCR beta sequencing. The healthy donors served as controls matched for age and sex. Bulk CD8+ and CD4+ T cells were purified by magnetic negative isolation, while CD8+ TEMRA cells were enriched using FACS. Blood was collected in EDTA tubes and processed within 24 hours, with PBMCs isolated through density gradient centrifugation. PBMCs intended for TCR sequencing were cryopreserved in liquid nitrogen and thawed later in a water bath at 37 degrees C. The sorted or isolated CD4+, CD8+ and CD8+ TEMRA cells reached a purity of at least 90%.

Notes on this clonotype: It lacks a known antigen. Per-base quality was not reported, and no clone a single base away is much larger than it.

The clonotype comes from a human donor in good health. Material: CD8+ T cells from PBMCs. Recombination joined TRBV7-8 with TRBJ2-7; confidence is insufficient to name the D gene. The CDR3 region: CASSFGSYYEQYF. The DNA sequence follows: TGTGCCAGCAGCTTCGGCAGCTACTACGAGCAGTACTTC. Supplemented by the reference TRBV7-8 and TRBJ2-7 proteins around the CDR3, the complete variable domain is GAGVSQSPRYKVAKRGQDVALRCDPISGHVSLFWYQQALGQGPEFLTYFQNEAQLDKSGLPSDRFFAERPEGSVSTLKIQRTQQEDSAVYLCASSFGSYYEQYFGPGTRLTVT.